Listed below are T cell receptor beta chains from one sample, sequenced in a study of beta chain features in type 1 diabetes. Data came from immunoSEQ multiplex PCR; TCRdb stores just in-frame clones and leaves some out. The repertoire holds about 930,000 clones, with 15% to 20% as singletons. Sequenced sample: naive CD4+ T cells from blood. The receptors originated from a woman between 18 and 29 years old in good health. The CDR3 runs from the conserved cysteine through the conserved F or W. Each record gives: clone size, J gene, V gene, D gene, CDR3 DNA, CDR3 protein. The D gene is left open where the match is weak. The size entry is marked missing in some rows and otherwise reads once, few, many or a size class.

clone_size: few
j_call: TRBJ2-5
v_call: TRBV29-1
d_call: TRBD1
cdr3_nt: TGCAGCGCCGACAGGGGGCTAATGGAGACCCAGTACTTC
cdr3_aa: CSADRGLMETQYF

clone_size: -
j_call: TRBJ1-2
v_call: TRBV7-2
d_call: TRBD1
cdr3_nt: TGTGCCAGCAGCTTGGACAGGGTTAGTGGCTACACCTTC
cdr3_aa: CASSLDRVSGYTF

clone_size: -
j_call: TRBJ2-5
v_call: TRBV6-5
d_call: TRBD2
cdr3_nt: TGTGCCAGCAGTTACGCGACTAGCGGGAGCGAGACCCAGTACTTC
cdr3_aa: CASSYATSGSETQYF

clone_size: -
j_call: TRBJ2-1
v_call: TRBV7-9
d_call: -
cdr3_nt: TGTGCCAGCAGCTTAACCGATAATGAGCAGTTCTTC
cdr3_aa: CASSLTDNEQFF

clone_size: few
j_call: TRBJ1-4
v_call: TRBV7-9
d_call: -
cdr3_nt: TGTGCCAGCAGCACGCAACAGGGACGTGGAAAACTGTTTTTT
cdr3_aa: CASSTQQGRGKLFF

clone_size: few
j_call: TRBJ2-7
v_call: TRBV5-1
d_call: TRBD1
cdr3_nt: TGCGCCAGCAGCTTGGTTACAGGGGAGTACGAGCAGTACTTC
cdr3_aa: CASSLVTGEYEQYF

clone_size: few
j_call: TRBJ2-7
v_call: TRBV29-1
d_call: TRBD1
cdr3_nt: TGCAGCGCCTATTCGACAGGGGATCCCTACGAGCAGTACTTC
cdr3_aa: CSAYSTGDPYEQYF

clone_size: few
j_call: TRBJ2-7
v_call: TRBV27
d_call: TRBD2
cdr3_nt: TGTGCCAGCAGCCCTAGCGGGAGGGCCTACGAGCAGTACTTC
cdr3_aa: CASSPSGRAYEQYF

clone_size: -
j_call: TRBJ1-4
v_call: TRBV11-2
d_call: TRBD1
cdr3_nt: TGTGCCAGCACCCCGGGACAGGAGAATGAAAAACTGTTTTTT
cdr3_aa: CASTPGQENEKLFF

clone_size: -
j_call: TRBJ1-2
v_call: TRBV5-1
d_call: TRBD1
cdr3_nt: TGCGCCAGCAGCCCGGGAGGGACAGACCCCTATGGCTACACCTTC
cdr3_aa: CASSPGGTDPYGYTF

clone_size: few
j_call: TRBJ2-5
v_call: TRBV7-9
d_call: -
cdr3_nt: TGTGCCAGCAGCTGGACATCGTACCAAGAGACCCAGTACTTC
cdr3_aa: CASSWTSYQETQYF

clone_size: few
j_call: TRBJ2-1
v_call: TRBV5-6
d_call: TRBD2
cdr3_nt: TGTGCCAGCAGCTGGGGACTAGTTTACGGTACTGAGCAGTTCTTC
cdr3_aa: CASSWGLVYGTEQFF

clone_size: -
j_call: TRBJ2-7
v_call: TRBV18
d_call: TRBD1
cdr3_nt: TGTGCCAGCTCACCGGGACAGGAGGGTTGGGAGCAGTACTTC
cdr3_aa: CASSPGQEGWEQYF

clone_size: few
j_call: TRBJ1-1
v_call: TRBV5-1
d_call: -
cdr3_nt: TGCGCCAGCAGGCCAGACCCCTCCGGCACTGAAGCTTTCTTT
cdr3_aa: CASRPDPSGTEAFF